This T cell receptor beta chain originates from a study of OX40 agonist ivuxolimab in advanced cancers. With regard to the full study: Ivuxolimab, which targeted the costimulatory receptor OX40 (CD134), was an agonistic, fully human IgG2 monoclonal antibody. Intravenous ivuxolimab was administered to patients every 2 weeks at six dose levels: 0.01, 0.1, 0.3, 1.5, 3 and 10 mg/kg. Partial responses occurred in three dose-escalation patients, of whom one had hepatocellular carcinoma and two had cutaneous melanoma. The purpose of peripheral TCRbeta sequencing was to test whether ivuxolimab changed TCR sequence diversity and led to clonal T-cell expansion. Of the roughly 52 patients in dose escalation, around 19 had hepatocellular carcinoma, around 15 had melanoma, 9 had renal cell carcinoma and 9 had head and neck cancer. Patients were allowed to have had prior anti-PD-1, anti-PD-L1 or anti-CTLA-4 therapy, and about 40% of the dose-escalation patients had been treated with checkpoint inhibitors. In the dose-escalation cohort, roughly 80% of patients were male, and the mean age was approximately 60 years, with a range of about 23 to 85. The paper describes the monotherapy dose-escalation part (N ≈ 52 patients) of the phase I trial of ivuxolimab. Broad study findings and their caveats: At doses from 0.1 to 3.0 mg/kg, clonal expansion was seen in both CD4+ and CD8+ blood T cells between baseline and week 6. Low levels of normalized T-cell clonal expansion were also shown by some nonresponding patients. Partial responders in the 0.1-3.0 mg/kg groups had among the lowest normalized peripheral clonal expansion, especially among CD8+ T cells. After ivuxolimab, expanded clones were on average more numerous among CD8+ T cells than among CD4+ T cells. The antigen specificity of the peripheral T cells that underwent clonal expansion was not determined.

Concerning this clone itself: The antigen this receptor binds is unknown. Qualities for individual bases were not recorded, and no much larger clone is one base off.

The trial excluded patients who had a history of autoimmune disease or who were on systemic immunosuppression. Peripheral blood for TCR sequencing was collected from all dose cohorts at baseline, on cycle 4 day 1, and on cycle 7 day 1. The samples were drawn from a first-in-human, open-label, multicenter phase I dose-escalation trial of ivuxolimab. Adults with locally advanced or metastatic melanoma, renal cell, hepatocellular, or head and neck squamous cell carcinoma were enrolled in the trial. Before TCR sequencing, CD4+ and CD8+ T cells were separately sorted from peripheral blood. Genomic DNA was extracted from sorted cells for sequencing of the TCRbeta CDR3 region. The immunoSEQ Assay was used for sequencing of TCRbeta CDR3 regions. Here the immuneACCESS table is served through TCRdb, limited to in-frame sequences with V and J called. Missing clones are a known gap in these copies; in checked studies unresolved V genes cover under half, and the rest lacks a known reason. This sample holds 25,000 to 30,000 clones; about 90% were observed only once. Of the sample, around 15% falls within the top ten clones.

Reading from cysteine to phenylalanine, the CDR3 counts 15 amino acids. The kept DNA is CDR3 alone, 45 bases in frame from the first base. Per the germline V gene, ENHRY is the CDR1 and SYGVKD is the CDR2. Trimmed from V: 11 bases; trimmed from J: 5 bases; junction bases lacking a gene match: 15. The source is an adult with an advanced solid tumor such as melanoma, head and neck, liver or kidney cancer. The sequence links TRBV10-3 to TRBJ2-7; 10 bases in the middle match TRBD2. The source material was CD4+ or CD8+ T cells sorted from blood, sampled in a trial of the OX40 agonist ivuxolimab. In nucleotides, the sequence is TGTGCCGCCAGAGCCCCTAGCGGGAGCGGCAACGAGCAGTACTTC. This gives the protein CAARAPSGSGNEQYF.